This T cell receptor (beta chain) was obtained from a study of cytomegalovirus exposure and HLA in healthy donors. This PCR relied on a set of 60 Vbeta primers and 13 Jbeta primers. Here immunoSEQ multiplex PCR was the method, and the copy in TCRdb shows in-frame clones only, minus some. Of 140,000 to 150,000 clones in the sample, approximately 85% were seen once. The CDR3 runs to 17 residues. Trimming took 1 base from V and 0 from J, leaving 13 bases between them. Looked up from germline, CDR1 is MNHNS and CDR2 is SASEGT. The receptor was derived from a woman aged 40 to 50 in good health and CMV-seronegative. The rearrangement joins TRBV6-1 to TRBJ2-1; D unresolved. The specimen was PBMCs. CDR3 sequence: CASSEVGGADSYNEQFF. The CDR3 DNA follows: TGTGCCAGCAGTGAAGTCGGCGGTGCTGACTCCTACAATGAGCAGTTCTTC.